The 27 T cell receptor beta chains below were found in one sample sequenced in a study of blood T cell dynamics during melanoma immunotherapy. Sequencing used immunoSEQ multiplex PCR; TCRdb keeps in-frame clones, though not all of them. Counted here are under 8,000 clones, less than 85% occurring once; the ten biggest clones make up approximately 26%. Documented time point: pre-treatment baseline. The input for sequencing was blood, taken from a patient treated with checkpoint blockade. These receptors were taken from a human donor with melanoma.

The rearrangement joins TRBV7-9 to TRBJ2-2; 8 nucleotides agree with TRBD1. Looked up from germline, CDR1 is SEHNR and CDR2 is FQNEAQ (reference sequence). CDR3 length: 15 residues. V dropped 0 bases and J dropped 7; count of bases not matched to a gene: 4. CDR3 bases: TGTGCCAGCAGCTTAGCAGCAGGGGGCCACGGGGAGCTGTTTTTT. This encodes CASSLAAGGHGELFF.

The V gene is TRBV6-1, the J gene TRBJ2-7, with 8 bases fitting TRBD1. The CDR3 is 16 amino acids. V was pared by 1 base and J by 3 bases, with 8 bases of the junction left unmatched. CDR1 is MNHNS, CDR2 SASEGT, per germline. CDR3 coding DNA: TGTGCCAGCAGTGAAGGCGGTAGCAGGGGGCTCTACGAGCAGTACTTC. Amino acid sequence: CASSEGGSRGLYEQYF.

The J gene is TRBJ1-3, the V gene TRBV6-5; TRBD1 is a possible D gene (6 bases). CDR1 MNHEY and CDR2 SVGAGI come from the germline V gene. The CDR3 spans 14 residues. Trimming pared 10 bases from V and 0 bases from J, leaving 13 bases between. The CDR3 spells CAISPDSSGNTIYF. CDR3 DNA sequence: TGTGCCATCAGCCCGGACAGCTCTGGAAACACCATATATTTT.

The chain recombines TRBV11-2 with TRBJ1-1; D ambiguous. The V gene lost 3 bases and the J gene lost 4 bases, with 12 bases spanning the gap. The CDR3 length is 14 residues. Per germline, CDR1 SGHAT and CDR2 FQNNGV. The CDR3 is CASSFSMGITEAFF. The CDR3 coding sequence is TGTGCCAGCAGCTTCTCGATGGGGATCACTGAAGCTTTCTTT.

The genes are TRBV5-5 and TRBJ2-7, with a tentative D call TRBD1 (6 bases). The CDR3 consists of 14 residues. The germline gives CDR1 SGHKS, CDR2 YYEKEE (reference sequence). Trimming removed 6 bases at V and 2 bases at J, with 15 bases between. CDR3 sequence reads: CASNQGSGPYEQYF. Written as DNA, the CDR3 is TGTGCCAGCAATCAGGGGAGCGGTCCCTACGAGCAGTACTTC.

The CDR3 nucleotides read TGCGCCAGCAGCTCCCAGACAGAACAGGACGAGCAGTACTTC. Translation gives CASSSQTEQDEQYF. The rearrangement links TRBV5-1 to TRBJ2-7; maybe TRBD1 (5 bases). Trimming removed 3 bases at V and 5 bases at J, with 15 bases between. Germline assignment: CDR1 SGHRS and CDR2 YFSETQ. This CDR3 region has 14 residues.

The chain is built from TRBV29-1 and TRBJ1-1, with 8 positions matching TRBD1. The CDR3 loop spans 14 amino acids. Germline CDR1 and CDR2: SQVTM and ANQGSEA. Losses at the gene ends were 5 bases for V and 0 bases for J; bases not matched to a gene: 5. CDR3 DNA sequence: TGCAGCGTTCGTCGACAGGGGCTGAACACTGAAGCTTTCTTT. As protein: CSVRRQGLNTEAFF.

The chain is built from TRBV6-4 and TRBJ1-4, with TRBD1 as a possible D gene (6 bases). The length of the CDR3 is 13 residues. Trimming took 5 bases from V and 8 from J, leaving 12 bases between them. Germline CDR1 MRHNA, CDR2 SNTAGT. In nucleotides, the CDR3 is TGTGCCAGCAGTAACAGGGTAGGAGAAAAACTGTTTTTT. As protein: CASSNRVGEKLFF.

The CDR3 region has the DNA TGCGCCAGCAGTGAGGCGGACGGGGCGGTTGCCTACGAGCAGTACTTC. Translation: CASSEADGAVAYEQYF. The rearrangement uses TRBV10-2 and TRBJ2-7, with D possibly called TRBD1 or TRBD2 (5 bases each). There are 16 residues in the CDR3. V shed 2 bases and J shed 2 bases, with 16 bases lying between them. The germline CDR1 and CDR2 sequences are WSHSY and SAAADI.

CDR3 sequence (DNA): TGTGCCAGCAGCTTACTACGAAGAAGGTCCAATTCACCCCTCCACTTT. As protein: CASSLLRRRSNSPLHF. This sequence joins TRBV11-2 and TRBJ1-6; no reliable D call. V dropped 2 bases and J dropped 7 bases, with 15 bases sitting between them. Germline assignment: CDR1 SGHAT and CDR2 FQNNGV. The CDR3 runs 16 residues.

The gene calls are TRBV4-1 and TRBJ1-5, with a weak D call TRBD1 (5 bases). The CDR3 loop spans 14 amino acids. Germline values: CDR1 MGHRA, CDR2 YSYEKL. V lost 6 bases and J 4 bases, leaving 13 bases between the germline ends. CDR3: CASSLGTENQPQHF. The CDR3 DNA sequence: TGCGCCAGCAGTCTCGGGACGGAGAATCAGCCCCAGCATTTT.

J is TRBJ1-2 and V is TRBV18; 7 bases map to TRBD1. After removal of 3 bases from V and 8 bases from J, the junction contained 3 bases not matched to a gene. The CDR3 is 12 amino acids. The V gene's germline CDR1 is KGHSH and CDR2 LQKENI. Here the CDR3 DNA reads TGTGCCAGCTCACCCGGACAGGAGGGCTACACCTTC. Translation gives CASSPGQEGYTF.

This chain uses TRBV4-1 with TRBJ2-2; tentative D call: TRBD2 (5 bases). Germline V gene lookup returns CDR1 MGHRA and CDR2 YSYEKL. V lost 4 bases and J lost 1, with 13 bases in between. The CDR3 contains 16 residues. CDR3 sequence reads: CASSLWRARNTGELFF. The DNA of the CDR3 is TGCGCCAGCAGCCTCTGGCGGGCAAGGAACACCGGGGAGCTGTTTTTT.

The V and J genes are TRBV10-3 and TRBJ1-2; perhaps TRBD1 as D (6 bases). The length of the CDR3 is 14 residues. Deletions cut 0 bases from V and 2 bases from J, with 7 bases between. CDR1 is ENHRY and CDR2 is SYGVKD in the germline V gene. DNA for the CDR3: TGTGCCATCAGTGAGTCAGGGGGAAACTATGGCTACACCTTC. Protein: CAISESGGNYGYTF.

This clone has only one observation. The rearrangement joins TRBV9 to TRBJ2-3; D is undetermined. Trimming stripped 0 bases from V and 2 bases from J, with 7 bases between. The CDR3 has 14 residues. Germline V gene data show CDR1 as SGDLS and CDR2 as YYNGEE. CDR3 DNA: TGTGCCAGCAGCGTAGCAGGAGACACAGATACGCAGTATTTT. Its translation: CASSVAGDTDTQYF.

This clone was found a few times. The chain links TRBV7-6 to TRBJ2-7, with TRBD2 identical over 11 bases. Germline CDR1 is SGHVS and CDR2 is FNYEAQ. Trimming at V came to 4 bases and at J to 6 bases, leaving 11 bases not matched to a gene. The CDR3 is 16 residues long. CDR3 DNA sequence: TGTGCCAGCAGCTCCTCAGGAGCTAGCGGGAGGATCGAGCAGTACTTC. It yields the protein CASSSSGASGRIEQYF.

CDR3 protein: CSATHGEAFF. In DNA, the CDR3 is TGCAGTGCTACTCATGGTGAAGCTTTCTTT. V is TRBV20-1 and J is TRBJ1-1; D gene unclear. Trimming stripped 4 bases from V and 7 bases from J, with 7 bases between. This CDR3 is 10 amino acids long. The V gene's germline CDR1 is DFQATT and CDR2 SNEGSKA (reference sequence).

This clone was seen just once. The genes are TRBV10-2 and TRBJ2-1; the D gene is possibly TRBD1 (7 bases). The CDR3 totals 15 residues. Germline values: CDR1 WSHSY, CDR2 SAAADI. Trimming removed 3 bases from V and 4 bases from J, with 13 bases in between. The CDR3 sequence: CASSDRQGLYNEQFF. The CDR3 region has the DNA TGCGCCAGCAGTGATAGACAGGGACTGTACAATGAGCAGTTCTTC.

This chain connects TRBV7-6 to TRBJ1-1; D gene unclear. Trimming removed 1 base from V and 0 bases from J, with 6 bases in between. The CDR3 spans 14 residues. Germline assignment: CDR1 SGHVS and CDR2 FNYEAQ. This CDR3 is CASSLGQMNTEAFF. CDR3 in DNA: TGTGCCAGCAGCTTAGGCCAGATGAACACTGAAGCTTTCTTT.

The chain joins TRBV7-9 to TRBJ1-5; TRBD1 matches 10 bases. J was trimmed by 5 bases and V by 5 bases; bases with no gene match: 6. This CDR3 contains 15 residues. CDR1 and CDR2 from the germline V gene are SEHNR and FQNEAQ (reference sequence). The CDR3 DNA reads TGTGCCAGCAGCGGATCCGGGACAGGGGATCAGCCCCAGCATTTT. It translates to CASSGSGTGDQPQHF.

The chain links TRBV19 to TRBJ2-3; D is uncertain. The CDR3 runs 10 residues. CDR1 is LNHDA and CDR2 is SQIVND in the germline V gene (reference sequence). Between the trimmed V and J ends, which lost 10 bases and 0 bases, there was a span of 2 bases. The CDR3 loop is CATSTDTQYF. The CDR3 DNA sequence: TGTGCCACTAGCACAGATACGCAGTATTTT.

The table lists this clone with a few counts. V and J are TRBV30 and TRBJ1-6; D may be TRBD1 (6 bases). Germline V gives CDR1 GTSNPN, CDR2 SVGIG (reference sequence). This CDR3 has 17 amino acids. Trimming cost V 4 bases and J 0 bases, with 16 bases left between them. The CDR3 DNA reads TGTGCCTGGAATGGGGGGGGGCTAAGCTCCTATAATTCACCCCTCCACTTT. It specifies CAWNGGGLSSYNSPLHF.

The CDR3 nucleotides are TGCAGCGTTGAAGGTCCTAGCGGGAGGGAGACCCAGTACTTC. Translated, it gives CSVEGPSGRETQYF. The chain couples TRBV29-1 to TRBJ2-5, with 11 bases identical to TRBD2. Trimming at V came to 1 base and at J to 5 bases, leaving 3 bases not matched to a gene. Germline V gene sequence: CDR1 SQVTM, CDR2 ANQGSEA. The CDR3 length is 14 residues. Filled out from reference TRBV29-1 and TRBJ2-5, the complete variable domain reads SAVISQKPSRDICQRGTSLTIQCQVDSQVTMMFWYRQQPGQSLTLIATANQGSEATYESGFVIDKFPISRPNLTFSTLTVSNMSPEDSSIYLCSVEGPSGRETQYFGPGTRLLVL.

V usage is TRBV5-4 and J usage is TRBJ1-2, with 7 positions matching TRBD1. Looked up from germline, CDR1 is SGHNT and CDR2 is YYREEE (reference sequence). J was trimmed by 5 bases and V by 4 bases; bases with no gene match: 8. CDR3 length: 14 residues. CDR3 DNA sequence: TGTGCCAGCAGCCTGGACAGGAAATTGTATGGCTACACCTTC. Translation gives CASSLDRKLYGYTF.

The rearrangement joins TRBV27 to TRBJ1-5, with D possibly TRBD1 on 6 matching bases. V was pared by 5 bases and J by 4 bases, with 9 bases between. Germline CDR1 is MNHEY and CDR2 is SMNVEV (reference sequence). CDR3 length: 13 residues. The CDR3 DNA follows: TGTGCCAGCAGTACCGACAGGAATCAGCCCCAGCATTTT. It codes for CASSTDRNQPQHF.

This clone has only a few counts. The chain links TRBV2 to TRBJ1-5, with unresolved D. The V end was cut by 6 bases, the J end by 4 bases, with 7 bases between. The CDR3 contains 12 residues. Germline CDR1 is SNHLY and CDR2 is FYNNEI. The CDR3 DNA is TGTGCCAGCAGCTTTCGTAATCAGCCCCAGCATTTT. Encoded protein: CASSFRNQPQHF.

This chain uses TRBV6-6 with TRBJ2-5; D tentatively fits TRBD1 or TRBD2 (6 bases each). With 6 bases removed from V and 2 bases from J, the gap between germline ends came to 16 bases. Germline CDR1 and CDR2: MNHNY and SVGAGI (reference sequence). The CDR3 consists of 15 residues. In DNA, the CDR3 is TGTGCCAGCAGCCGCGGGACACCAGCACAAGAGACCCAGTACTTC. This gives the protein CASSRGTPAQETQYF.